The rows below give T cell receptor beta chains drawn from one sample of a study of technical replicates of blood from a few donors. The table came from immunoSEQ multiplex PCR; TCRdb's copy has only in-frame clones and leaves some out. The sample consists of 74,000 or so clones, around 92% of them appearing once. The sequencing input was T cells isolated from PBMCs. The receptor source for this set is a human donor in good health. CDR3s include the opening cysteine and the closing phenylalanine or tryptophan. A D gene is named only where the DNA matches it firmly. Clone size is shown for a subset of rows, as once, few, many or a class of expanded clone.

TRBJ2-1	TRBD1	NA	TRBV4-3	CASSRDRGLGVNEQFF	TGCGCCAGCAGCCGAGACAGGGGGCTTGGGGTCAATGAGCAGTTCTTC
TRBJ1-1	NA	NA	TRBV2	CASSAGEAFF	TGTGCCAGCAGTGCCGGGGAAGCTTTCTTT
TRBJ2-2	NA	NA	TRBV7-9	CASSLSTAANTGELFF	TGTGCCAGCAGCTTATCAACAGCCGCGAACACCGGGGAGCTGTTTTTT
TRBJ2-7	NA	NA	TRBV30	CAWSLGRRGYEQYF	TGTGCCTGGAGTTTAGGGAGGCGCGGCTACGAGCAGTACTTC
TRBJ1-2	TRBD1	NA	TRBV7-9	CASSLDRGLDGYTF	TGTGCCAGCAGCTTAGACAGGGGTTTGGATGGCTACACCTTC
TRBJ2-7	NA	NA	TRBV6-5	CASSYDGIPYF	TGTGCCAGCAGTTACGACGGGATCCCGTACTTC
TRBJ2-7	TRBD2	NA	TRBV5-6	CASSPLGGTSGDYEQYF	TGTGCCAGCAGCCCACTAGGTGGGACTAGCGGTGACTACGAGCAGTACTTC
TRBJ1-1	NA	NA	TRBV2	CASSDFPVAVMNTEAFF	TGTGCCAGCAGTGATTTTCCTGTAGCCGTAATGAACACTGAAGCTTTCTTT
TRBJ2-1	NA	NA	TRBV29-1	CSVESGIGSYNEQFF	TGCAGCGTTGAGTCAGGGATCGGTTCCTACAATGAGCAGTTCTTC
TRBJ2-2	NA	once	TRBV2	CASRGTPPGELFF	TGTGCCAGCAGGGGGACTCCCCCCGGGGAGCTGTTTTTT
TRBJ2-7	TRBD1	NA	TRBV19	CASRGQGYPYEQYF	TGTGCCAGTAGGGGACAGGGGTACCCCTACGAGCAGTACTTC
TRBJ2-7	TRBD1	NA	TRBV19	CASRQGQASYEQYF	TGTGCCAGTAGGCAGGGACAGGCCTCCTACGAGCAGTACTTC
TRBJ2-1	TRBD2	NA	TRBV5-5	CASSTGLARDEQFF	TGTGCCAGCAGCACCGGACTAGCTCGGGATGAGCAGTTCTTC